Listed here is a single TCR beta chain. The antigen is unknown. The entry originates in a study of long-term antiretroviral therapy in people with HIV. Regarding the study as a whole: Those clones which expanded before ART made up the dominant part of the repertoire at all time points. Blood draws took place between the mid-2000s and the late 2010s and possibly involved older ART regimens.

HIV-positive participants were all treated in the United States. Specimens retained roughly 0.95-10 million cryopreserved PBMC preceding DNA extraction. The V gene's germline CDR1 is LNHDA and CDR2 SQIVND (reference sequence). This CDR3 is 15 amino acids long. Trimming took off 3 bases at V and 0 bases at J, with 9 bases between the two ends. The assay, immunoSEQ v3.0, was run at survey level. Clones were sequenced by immunoSEQ multiplex PCR, and TCRdb holds only the in-frame ones, with some missing. The sample records approximately 32,000 clones, 82% being singletons. The chain carries TRBV19 and TRBJ2-1; the D is unclear. This clonotype originated in a man aged 18 to 30 with HIV. The input for sequencing was unsorted PBMCs, taken 0.3 years after starting antiretroviral therapy. In DNA, the CDR3 is TGTGCCAGTAGTATTCAGGCGAGCTCCTACAATGAGCAGTTCTTC. This codes for CASSIQASSYNEQFF.